This T cell receptor (beta chain) was found in a study of T-cell reconstitution after alpha-beta-depleted transplantation in children. Broader study findings: Fresh T-cell production supplied most of the T-cell counts and diversity seen one year after transplant. Two months or so post-transplant, alpha-beta T cells reportedly derived from several hundred expanded graft clones.

As regards this clonotype: What it recognizes is unknown.

Germline V gene data show CDR1 as SGHRS and CDR2 as YFSETQ. Trimming took 1 base from V and 12 from J, leaving 14 bases between them. The CDR3 extends over 12 amino acids. The authors prepared the TCRbeta library with unique molecular identifiers. TCRdb itself ran the PCR reads through MiXCR, one entry per CDR3 protein. Of about a million distinct CDR3 sequences listed, under 30% are singletons. V usage is TRBV5-1 and J usage is TRBJ2-7, with unresolved D. The origin of this receptor is a boy younger than two who had a stem cell transplant for SCID, so the T cells may come from the graft donor. Sequences were derived from PBMCs, mostly from graft donor cells, sampled 360 days after TCRalphabeta/CD19-depleted stem cell transplant. CDR3 in DNA: TGCGCCAGCAGCTTGAAGGGCGCCGACCCGTACTTC. Translated, it gives CASSLKGADPYF.